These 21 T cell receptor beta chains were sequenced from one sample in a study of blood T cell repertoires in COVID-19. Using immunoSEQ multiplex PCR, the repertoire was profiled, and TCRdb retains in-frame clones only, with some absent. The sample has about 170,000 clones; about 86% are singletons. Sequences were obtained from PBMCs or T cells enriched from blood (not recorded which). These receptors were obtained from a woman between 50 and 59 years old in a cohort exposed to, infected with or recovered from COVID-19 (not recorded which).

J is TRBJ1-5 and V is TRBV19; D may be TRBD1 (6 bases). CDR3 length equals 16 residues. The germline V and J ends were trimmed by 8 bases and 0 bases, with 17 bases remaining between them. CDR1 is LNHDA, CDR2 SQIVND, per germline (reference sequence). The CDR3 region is CASSPPQGSSNQPQHF. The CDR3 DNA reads TGTGCCAGTTCCCCACCTCAGGGGTCTAGCAATCAGCCCCAGCATTTT. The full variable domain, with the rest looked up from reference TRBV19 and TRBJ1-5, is DGGITQSPKYLFRKEGQNVTLSCEQNLNHDAMYWYRQDPGQGLRLIYYSQIVNDFQKGDIAEGYSVSREKKESFPLTVTSAQKNPTAFYLCASSPPQGSSNQPQHFGDGTRLSIL.

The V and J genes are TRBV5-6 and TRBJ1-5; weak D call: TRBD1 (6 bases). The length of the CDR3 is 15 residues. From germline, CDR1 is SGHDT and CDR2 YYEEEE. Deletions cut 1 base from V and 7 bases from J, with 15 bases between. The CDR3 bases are TGTGCCAGCAGCTTGACCCAGAACAGGGAACAGCCCCAGCATTTT. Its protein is CASSLTQNREQPQHF.

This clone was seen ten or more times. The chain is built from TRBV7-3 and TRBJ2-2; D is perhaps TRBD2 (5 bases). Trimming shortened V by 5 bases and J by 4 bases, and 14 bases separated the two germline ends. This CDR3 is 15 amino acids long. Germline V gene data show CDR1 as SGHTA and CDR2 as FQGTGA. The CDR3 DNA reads TGTGCCAGCAGCCCCGTGGGGAGCGGCACCGGGGAGCTGTTTTTT. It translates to CASSPVGSGTGELFF.

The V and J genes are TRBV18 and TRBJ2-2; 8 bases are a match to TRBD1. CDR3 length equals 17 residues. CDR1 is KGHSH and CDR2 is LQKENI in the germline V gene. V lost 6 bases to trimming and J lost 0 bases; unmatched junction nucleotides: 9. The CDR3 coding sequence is TGTGCCAGCTCTCCGGACAGGGCGGTAGCGAACACCGGGGAGCTGTTTTTT. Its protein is CASSPDRAVANTGELFF.

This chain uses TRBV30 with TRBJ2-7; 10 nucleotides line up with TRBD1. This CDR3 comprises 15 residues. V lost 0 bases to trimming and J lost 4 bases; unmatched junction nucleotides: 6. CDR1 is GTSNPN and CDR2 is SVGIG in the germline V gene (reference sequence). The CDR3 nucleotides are TGTGCCTGGAGTGTCAGGGACAGGGGAGTTTACGAGCAGTACTTC. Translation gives CAWSVRDRGVYEQYF.

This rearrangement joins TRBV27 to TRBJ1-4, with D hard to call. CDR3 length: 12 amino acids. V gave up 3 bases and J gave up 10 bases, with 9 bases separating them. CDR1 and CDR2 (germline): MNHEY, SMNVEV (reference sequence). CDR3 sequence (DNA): TGTGCCAGCAGTTTTCAGGAGGGAAAACTGTTTTTT. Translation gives CASSFQEGKLFF.

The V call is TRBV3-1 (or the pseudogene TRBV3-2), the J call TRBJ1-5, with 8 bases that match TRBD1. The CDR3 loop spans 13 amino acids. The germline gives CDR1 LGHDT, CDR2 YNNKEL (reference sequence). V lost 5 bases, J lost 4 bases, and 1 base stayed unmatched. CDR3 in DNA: TGTGCCAGCAGCTGGACAGGGAATCAGCCCCAGCATTTT. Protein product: CASSWTGNQPQHF.

The CDR3 DNA follows: TGTGCCAGCAGCTCCTGGACTAGCGGAGATACCGGGGAGCTGTTTTTT. This codes for CASSSWTSGDTGELFF. The V call is TRBV7-3, the J call TRBJ2-2; 10 nucleotides line up with TRBD2. The CDR3 has 16 amino acids. The V gene end was trimmed by 4 bases and the J gene end by 5 bases; junction bases not matched to a gene: 7. Germline CDR1 SGHTA, CDR2 FQGTGA. Supplemented by reference TRBV7-3 and TRBJ2-2, the full variable domain reads GAGVSQTPSNKVTEKGKYVELRCDPISGHTALYWYRQSLGQGPEFLIYFQGTGAADDSGLPNDRFFAVRPEGSVSTLKIQRTERGDSAVYLCASSSWTSGDTGELFFGEGSRLTVL.

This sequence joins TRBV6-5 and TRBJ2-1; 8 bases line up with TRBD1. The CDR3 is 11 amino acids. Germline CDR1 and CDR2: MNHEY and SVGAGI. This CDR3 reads CVTGGWDEQFF. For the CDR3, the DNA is TGTGTAACAGGGGGTTGGGATGAGCAGTTCTTC.

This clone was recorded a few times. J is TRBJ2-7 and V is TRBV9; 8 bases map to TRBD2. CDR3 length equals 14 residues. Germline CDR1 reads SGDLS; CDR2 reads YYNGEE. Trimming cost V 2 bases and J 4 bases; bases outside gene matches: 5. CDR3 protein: CASSVKSGSYEQYF. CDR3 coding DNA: TGTGCCAGCAGCGTGAAGAGCGGGAGTTACGAGCAGTACTTC. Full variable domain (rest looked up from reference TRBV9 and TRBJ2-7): DSGVTQTPKHLITATGQRVTLRCSPRSGDLSVYWYQQSLDQGLQFLIQYYNGEERAKGNILERFSAQQFPDLHSELNLSSLELGDSALYFCASSVKSGSYEQYFGPGTRLTVT.

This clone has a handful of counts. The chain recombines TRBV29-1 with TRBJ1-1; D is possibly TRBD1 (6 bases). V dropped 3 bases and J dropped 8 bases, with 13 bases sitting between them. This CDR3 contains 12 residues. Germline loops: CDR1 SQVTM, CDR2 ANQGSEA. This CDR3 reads CSVDRGQGEAFF. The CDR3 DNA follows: TGCAGCGTTGATAGAGGGCAGGGGGAAGCTTTCTTT.

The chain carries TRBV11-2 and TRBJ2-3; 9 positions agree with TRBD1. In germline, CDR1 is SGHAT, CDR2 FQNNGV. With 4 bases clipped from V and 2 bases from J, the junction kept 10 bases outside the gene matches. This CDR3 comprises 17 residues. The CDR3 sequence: CASSSFFGQGNTDTQYF. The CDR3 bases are TGTGCCAGCAGCTCCTTCTTTGGACAGGGGAACACAGATACGCAGTATTTT.

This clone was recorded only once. The DNA for the CDR3 is TGTGCCAGCAGCCAAGGCGGGACGGAGCCCCAGCATTTT. It specifies CASSQGGTEPQHF. J is TRBJ1-5 and V is TRBV3-1 (or the pseudogene TRBV3-2), with D maybe TRBD1 (5 bases). Germline CDR1 is LGHDT and CDR2 is YNNKEL (reference sequence). The ends were cut back, 1 base at V and 8 bases at J, with 9 bases in the middle. The CDR3 totals 13 residues.

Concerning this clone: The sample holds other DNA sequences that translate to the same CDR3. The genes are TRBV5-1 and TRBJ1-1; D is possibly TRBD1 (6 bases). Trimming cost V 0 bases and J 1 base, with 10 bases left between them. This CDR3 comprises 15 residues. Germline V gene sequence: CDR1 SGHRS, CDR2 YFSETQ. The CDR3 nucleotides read TGCGCCAGCAGCTTGGCGTTAGGGGGGAACACTGAAGCTTTCTTT. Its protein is CASSLALGGNTEAFF.

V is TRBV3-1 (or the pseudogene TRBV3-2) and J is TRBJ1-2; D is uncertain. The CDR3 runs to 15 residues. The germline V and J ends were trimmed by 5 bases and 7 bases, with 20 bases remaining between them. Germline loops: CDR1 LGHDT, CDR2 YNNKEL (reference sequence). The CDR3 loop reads CASSARRPGGTGYTF. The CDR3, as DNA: TGTGCCAGCAGCGCACGGCGCCCCGGAGGAACTGGCTACACCTTC.

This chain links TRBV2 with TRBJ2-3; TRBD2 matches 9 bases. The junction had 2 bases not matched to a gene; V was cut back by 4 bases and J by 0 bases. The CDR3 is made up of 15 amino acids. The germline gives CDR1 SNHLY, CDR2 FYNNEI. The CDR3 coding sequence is TGTGCCAGCAGTGGGCGGGGGGGCAGCACAGATACGCAGTATTTT. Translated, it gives CASSGRGGSTDTQYF.

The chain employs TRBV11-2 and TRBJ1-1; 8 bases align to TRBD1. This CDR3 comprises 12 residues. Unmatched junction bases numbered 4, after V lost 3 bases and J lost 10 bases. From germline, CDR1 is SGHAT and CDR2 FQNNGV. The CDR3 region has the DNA TGTGCCAGCAGCTTCCAGGGGGCCGGAGCTTTCTTT. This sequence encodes CASSFQGAGAFF.

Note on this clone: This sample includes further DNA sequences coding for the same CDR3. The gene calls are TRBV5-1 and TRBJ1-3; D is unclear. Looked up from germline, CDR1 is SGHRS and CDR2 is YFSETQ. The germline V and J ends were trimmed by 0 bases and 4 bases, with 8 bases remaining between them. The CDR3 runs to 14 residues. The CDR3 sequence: CASSLGASGNTIYF. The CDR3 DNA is TGCGCCAGCAGCTTGGGGGCTAGCGGAAACACCATATATTTT.

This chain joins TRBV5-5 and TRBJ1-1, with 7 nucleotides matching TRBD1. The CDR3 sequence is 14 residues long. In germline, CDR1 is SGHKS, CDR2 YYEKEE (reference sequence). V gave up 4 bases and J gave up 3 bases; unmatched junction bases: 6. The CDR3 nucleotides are TGTGCCAGCAGCCGACGACAGGGTGACACTGAAGCTTTCTTT. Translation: CASSRRQGDTEAFF.

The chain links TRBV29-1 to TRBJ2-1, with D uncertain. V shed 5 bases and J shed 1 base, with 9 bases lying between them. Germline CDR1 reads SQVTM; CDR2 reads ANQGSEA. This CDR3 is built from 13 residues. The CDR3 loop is CSVILDSYNEQFF. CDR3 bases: TGCAGCGTTATACTCGATTCCTACAATGAGCAGTTCTTC.

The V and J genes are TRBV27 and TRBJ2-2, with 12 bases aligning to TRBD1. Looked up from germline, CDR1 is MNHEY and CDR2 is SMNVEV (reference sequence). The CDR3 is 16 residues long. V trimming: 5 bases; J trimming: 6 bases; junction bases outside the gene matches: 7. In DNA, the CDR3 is TGTGCCAGCAGTCCCGGCCGGGACAGGGGGCCCGGGGAGCTGTTTTTT. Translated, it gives CASSPGRDRGPGELFF.